These T cell receptor beta chains were read from a single sample in a study of T cell responses to AZD1222 COVID-19 vaccine. Clones were sequenced by immunoSEQ multiplex PCR, and TCRdb holds only the in-frame ones, with some missing. The sample lists 70,000 to 95,000 clones; 88% were seen once. The sequencing used peripheral blood, collected 28 days after the second AZD1222 dose. The receptors originated from an adult who received the AZD1222 COVID-19 vaccine. Each CDR3 is given with its conserved first and last residue. The order of the fields is clone size, D gene, V gene, CDR3 length, J gene, CDR3 protein, CDR3 DNA. The D gene is left open where the match is weak. Only some rows state a clone size, as once, few, many or a class for expanded clones.

NA	NA	TRBV28	14	TRBJ1-2	CASSRGGQLYGYTF	TGTGCCAGCAGCCGGGGCGGACAGCTCTATGGCTACACCTTC
NA	NA	TRBV3-1/TRBV3-2	16	TRBJ1-6	CASSQGRRIYNSPLHF	TGTGCCAGCAGCCAAGGGCGTCGGATTTATAATTCACCCCTCCACTTT
NA	TRBD1	TRBV28	15	TRBJ1-5	CASSFGDSLDQPQHF	TGTGCCAGCAGTTTCGGGGACAGCTTGGATCAGCCCCAGCATTTT
NA	NA	TRBV5-4	16	TRBJ2-2	CASSLFPSMNTGELFF	TGTGCCAGCAGCTTGTTCCCTAGCATGAACACCGGGGAGCTGTTTTTT
NA	TRBD1	TRBV5-1	14	TRBJ2-4	CASSSDRGRDIQYF	TGCGCCAGCAGCTCGGACAGGGGGCGAGACATTCAGTACTTC
NA	TRBD2	TRBV6-5	16	TRBJ2-7	CASSSRPGGRFGEQYF	TGTGCCAGCAGTTCACGCCCGGGCGGGAGATTTGGCGAGCAGTACTTC
NA	NA	TRBV5-4	15	TRBJ1-4	CASSLAQGGSEKLFF	TGTGCCAGCAGCTTGGCTCAGGGCGGGAGTGAAAAACTGTTTTTT
once	TRBD2	TRBV10-3	16	TRBJ2-3	CAISRSLAVNTDTQYF	TGTGCCATCAGCCGGAGCCTAGCGGTAAACACAGATACGCAGTATTTT
NA	TRBD2	TRBV10-1	15	TRBJ2-7	CASRQGLAASYEQYF	TGCGCCAGCAGGCAGGGACTAGCGGCAAGCTACGAGCAGTACTTC
NA	TRBD1	TRBV7-9	13	TRBJ2-3	CASKYRQGDTQYF	TGTGCCAGCAAATACCGACAGGGGGATACGCAGTATTTT
NA	TRBD2	TRBV27	13	TRBJ2-1	CASSSNLAGQRFF	TGTGCCAGCAGTTCAAACCTAGCGGGGCAGCGGTTCTTC
NA	NA	TRBV7-8	14	TRBJ1-5	CASSLSTGNQPQHF	TGTGCCAGCAGCTTATCAACAGGAAATCAGCCCCAGCATTTT
once	TRBD1	TRBV5-4	14	TRBJ1-1	CASSPGQGNTEAFF	TGTGCCAGCAGTCCGGGACAGGGGAACACTGAAGCTTTCTTT
once	NA	TRBV4-1	15	TRBJ1-1	CASSHPVGGRTEAFF	TGCGCCAGCAGCCATCCCGTGGGGGGAAGAACTGAAGCTTTCTTT
NA	TRBD2	TRBV28	16	TRBJ2-5	CASSWGLAGVGETQYF	TGTGCCAGCAGCTGGGGACTAGCGGGAGTAGGGGAGACCCAGTACTTC
NA	TRBD2	TRBV5-4	14	TRBJ2-7	CASSLVASGTEQYF	TGTGCCAGCAGCTTGGTCGCTAGCGGGACCGAGCAGTACTTC
NA	TRBD2	TRBV6-2/TRBV6-3	16	TRBJ2-3	CASSDRGRPSTDTQYF	TGTGCCAGCAGTGACCGCGGGAGACCAAGCACAGATACGCAGTATTTT
NA	TRBD2	TRBV7-3	14	TRBJ2-1	CASSSAGGPNEQFF	TGTGCCAGCAGCTCGGCGGGAGGGCCGAATGAGCAGTTCTTC
NA	TRBD1	TRBV6-1	15	TRBJ1-1	CASSDRTGAVTEAFF	TGTGCCAGCAGTGACAGAACAGGGGCAGTTACTGAAGCTTTCTTT
NA	NA	TRBV19	15	TRBJ2-2	CASSIEPAGTGELFF	TGTGCCAGTAGTATAGAGCCCGCAGGCACCGGGGAGCTGTTTTTT
NA	NA	TRBV29-1	13	TRBJ1-4	CSASDGGRGELFF	TGCAGCGCCTCGGATGGGGGGAGGGGAGAACTGTTTTTT
NA	TRBD1	TRBV29-1	13	TRBJ2-7	CSVAAGGLDEQYF	TGCAGCGTTGCGGCAGGGGGCTTGGACGAGCAGTACTTC
NA	NA	TRBV5-5	13	TRBJ1-1	CASSSVRGTEAFF	TGTGCCAGCAGCTCCGTAAGGGGCACTGAAGCTTTCTTT
few	TRBD1	TRBV2	16	TRBJ2-7	CASKVQGATNSYEQYF	TGTGCCAGCAAGGTGCAGGGGGCGACCAACTCCTACGAGCAGTACTTC
NA	TRBD2	TRBV3-1/TRBV3-2	17	TRBJ2-3	CASSQDFLAGGIDTQYF	TGTGCCAGCAGCCAAGATTTTTTAGCGGGAGGAATAGATACGCAGTATTTT
NA	NA	TRBV10-3	14	TRBJ1-4	CAISADRPHEKLFF	TGTGCCATCAGTGCGGACAGACCTCATGAAAAACTGTTTTTT
few	NA	TRBV4-1	13	TRBJ2-7	CASSRDTSYEQYF	TGCGCCAGCAGCCGGGACACCTCCTACGAGCAGTACTTC
NA	NA	TRBV18	13	TRBJ2-5	CASSPSREETQYF	TGTGCCAGCTCACCAAGTAGAGAAGAGACCCAGTACTTC
few	TRBD1	TRBV7-8	15	TRBJ1-5	CASSLGVDRRQPQHF	TGTGCCAGCAGCTTAGGTGTGGACAGGAGGCAGCCCCAGCATTTT
NA	NA	TRBV12-3/TRBV12-4	13	TRBJ1-1	CASSLERATEAFF	TGTGCCAGCAGTTTAGAAAGGGCCACTGAAGCTTTCTTT
NA	TRBD1	TRBV7-8	15	TRBJ2-1	CASSLSVDGTGEQFF	TGTGCCAGCAGCTTATCTGTTGACGGGACAGGCGAGCAGTTCTTC
once	NA	TRBV10-2	13	TRBJ1-5	CASRKNSNQPQHF	TGCGCCAGCAGAAAGAATAGCAATCAGCCCCAGCATTTT
NA	TRBD1	TRBV5-1	14	TRBJ1-5	CASSPQGGGQPQHF	TGCGCCAGCAGCCCACAGGGGGGAGGACAGCCCCAGCATTTT
NA	TRBD1	TRBV7-9	16	TRBJ2-7	CASSLALGTVLYEQYF	TGTGCCAGCAGCTTAGCGCTTGGGACAGTCCTATACGAGCAGTACTTC
NA	NA	TRBV4-1	15	TRBJ1-1	CASSHVTGRVFEAFF	TGCGCCAGCAGCCACGTAACGGGACGGGTTTTCGAAGCTTTCTTT
NA	NA	TRBV5-6	15	TRBJ2-1	CASRYGTSGLNEQFF	TGTGCCAGCAGGTATGGTACCAGCGGGCTCAATGAGCAGTTCTTC
once	NA	TRBV3-1/TRBV3-2	13	TRBJ2-7	CASSPRESYEQYF	TGTGCCAGCAGCCCACGAGAGAGCTACGAGCAGTACTTC
NA	TRBD1	TRBV15	17	TRBJ2-6	CATSRETGGPGANVLTF	TGTGCCACCAGCAGAGAGACAGGGGGTCCTGGGGCCAACGTCCTGACTTTC
NA	TRBD1	TRBV29-1	14	TRBJ2-7	CSVEAGQGTYEQYF	TGCAGCGTTGAAGCGGGACAGGGAACCTACGAGCAGTACTTC
NA	NA	TRBV7-8	14	TRBJ2-5	CASSFGTTIETQYF	TGTGCCAGCAGCTTCGGGACGACCATCGAGACCCAGTACTTC